This T cell receptor beta chain was profiled in a study of cytomegalovirus exposure and HLA in healthy donors. Study details: Genetic ancestry analysis placed around four fifths of the roughly 400 donors that were genotyped in the Caucasian-associated cluster. General study points: According to an earlier analysis, most TCR beta V segments yielded productive rearrangements about 90% or about 30% of the time. Sequencing artifact likely explains a cluster of highly shared sequence variants. Researchers reportedly found TCR beta sequences accurately predicted most subjects' HLA-A and HLA-B alleles.

Amplification used 60 Vbeta primers and 13 Jbeta primers. The method was immunoSEQ multiplex PCR; TCRdb's version includes in-frame clones alone and lacks a portion of them. Among 95,000 to 150,000 clones listed, roughly 66% were seen once. The table lists this clone with a count of one. Its cognate antigen is unknown. Sequencing was carried out using PBMCs. This TCR was recovered from a man aged 18 to 29 in good health and CMV-seronegative.

The CDR3 DNA is TGTGCCAGCAGCCTTCGACTAGCGATAAACAATGAGCAGTTCTTC. Protein: CASSLRLAINNEQFF. This chain joins TRBV4-2 and TRBJ2-1, with 8 bases aligning to TRBD2. The length of the CDR3 is 15 residues. The germline V gene has CDR1 LGHNA and CDR2 YNFKEQ. V lost 4 bases, J lost 5 bases, and 7 bases stayed unmatched.